The clone carrying this T cell receptor (beta chain) was picked up many times. Its antigen is undetermined. This record belongs to a study of T-cell reconstitution after alpha-beta-depleted transplantation in children. The study's findings and limits: Reports say that about two months after transplant, the alpha-beta T cells came out of several hundred graft clones that had expanded. Recipient T cells and thymic progenitors that survived were the source of the high TCRbeta diversity seen at day 60 in some patients.

The CDR3 totals 15 residues. CDR1 and CDR2 (germline): DFQATT, SNEGSKA (reference sequence). V shed 5 bases, J shed 2 bases, and the junction held 9 bases outside the gene matches. This sample's TCRbeta library carried unique molecular identifier barcodes. Each CDR3 protein gets one entry after TCRdb re-called the PCR reads with MiXCR. The sample holds around 300,000 distinct CDR3 sequences; over 9.5% are singletons and the top ten take 7.5%. This chain joins TRBV20-1 and TRBJ1-2; 9 bases line up with TRBD1. Sequences were derived from PBMCs, sampled before TCRalphabeta/CD19-depleted stem cell transplant. The sequence was obtained from a boy in the first two years of life with acute myeloid leukemia, due to receive a stem cell transplant. The CDR3 here is CSAPIPGQGNYGYTF. CDR3 sequence (DNA): TGCAGTGCTCCAATACCGGGACAGGGAAACTATGGCTACACCTTC.